A selection of T cell receptor beta chains follows, all from one sample in a study of blood T cells in healthy people across ages. TCRdb recomputed calls from the 5' RACE reads with MiXCR, one row per CDR3 protein. The sample lists around 800,000 distinct CDR3 sequences, about 59% occurring once. What was sequenced was blood. These receptors originate from a man aged 30 to 39 in good health. Both conserved end residues are part of each CDR3.

TRBJ2-3,TRBV9,CASSAGDSTDTQYF
TRBJ2-5,TRBV4-3,CASSQEWGVETQYF
TRBJ1-6,TRBV20-1,CSATGASYKSPLHF
TRBJ1-1,TRBV6-2/TRBV6-3,CASSHPFRQKNTEAFF
TRBJ2-4,TRBV6-5,CASRPRGRSKNIQYF
TRBJ2-1,TRBV7-9,CASSPMGLAVNEQFF
TRBJ1-5,TRBV10-3,CAIDPGGGHQPQHF
TRBJ2-2,TRBV7-2,CASSPEGSSGELFF
TRBJ2-7,TRBV28,CASSRAGVTYEQYF
TRBJ1-4,TRBV7-9,CASSLSWDANEKLFF
TRBJ2-7,TRBV20-1,CSASTGLHDYEQYF
TRBJ1-1,TRBV9,CASSPEAVNTEAFF
TRBJ2-6,TRBV6-1,CASTFSGANVLTF
TRBJ2-5,TRBV6-5,CASRTGATETQYF
TRBJ2-5,TRBV6-2/TRBV6-3,CASSYSTSGLETQYF
TRBJ1-2,TRBV2,CASPYYGYTF
TRBJ2-2,TRBV3-1,CASSQYRVNTGELFF
TRBJ2-5,TRBV28,CASSPATGQETQYF
TRBJ2-3,TRBV18,CASSPIRVSTDTQYF
NA,TRBV29-1,CSVSGDRDYEQYF
TRBJ1-1,TRBV6-6,CASSSPGQPNTEAFF
TRBJ2-3,TRBV7-9,CASSRKGQGKRSTDTQYF
TRBJ2-3,TRBV27,CASSLQPTSGGTDTQYF
TRBJ2-1,TRBV7-2,CASSLNGEQFF
TRBJ2-1,TRBV5-1,CASSFPDRNNEQFF
TRBJ2-7,TRBV3-1,CASSPPGLAGVHEQYF
TRBJ1-6,TRBV27,CASSSLYRLYNSPLHF
TRBJ2-1,TRBV4-3,CASSQVTERGNEQFF
TRBJ2-3,TRBV5-6,CASRYRGITDTQYF
TRBJ2-7,TRBV7-2,CASSQAGLVVEQYF
TRBJ1-5,TRBV21-1,CASSKGQGSLSGTTNNQPQHF
TRBJ1-6,TRBV7-9,CASSQVVYSPLHF
TRBJ2-1,TRBV7-2,CVSRSRGFSYNEQFF
TRBJ2-7,TRBV9,CASSVGPSGVTYEQYF
TRBJ1-5,TRBV30,CAWSDSKTVSNQPQHF
TRBJ2-3,TRBV29-1,CSVFDGGITDTQYF
TRBJ2-7,TRBV5-1,CASSLAGSYEQYF
NA,TRBV6-2/TRBV6-3,CASSYSRRTLPGEQYF
TRBJ2-3,TRBV6-5,CASSYGGFRGLDTDTQYF
TRBJ2-5,TRBV28,CASSFPTSRGETQYF
TRBJ2-2,TRBV11-2,CASSLEGTVFDGELFF
TRBJ2-3,TRBV7-9,CASSKGTRTFTDTQYF
TRBJ1-2,TRBV3-1,CASSQTLNRYGYTF
TRBJ2-3,TRBV6-5,CASSPSPGTDTQYF
NA,TRBV10-3,CAISEKQDEGEQYF
TRBJ1-1,TRBV27,CASSFRRGGNTEAFF
TRBJ1-2,TRBV28,CASELTGGVYGYTF
TRBJ2-5,TRBV7-2,CASSLGTGQETQYF
TRBJ2-3,TRBV2,CASRLARTDTQYF
TRBJ1-2,TRBV27,CASSFTGSSYGYTF
TRBJ2-3,TRBV4-3,CASSQDSGGGLDTLYF
NA,TRBV7-8,CASSPGTSGVQTQYF
TRBJ2-7,TRBV12-3/TRBV12-4,CASSRGTGTHEQYF
TRBJ2-5,TRBV29-1,CSAPGPLQETQYF